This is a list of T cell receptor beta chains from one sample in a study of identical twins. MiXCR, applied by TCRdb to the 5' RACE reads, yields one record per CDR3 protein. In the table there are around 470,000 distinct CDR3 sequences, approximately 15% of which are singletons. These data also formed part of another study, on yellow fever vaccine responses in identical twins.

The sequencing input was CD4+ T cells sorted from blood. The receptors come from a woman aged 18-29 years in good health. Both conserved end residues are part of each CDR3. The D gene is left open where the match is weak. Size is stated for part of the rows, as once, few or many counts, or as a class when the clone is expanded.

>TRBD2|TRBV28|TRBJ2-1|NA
TGTGCCAGCAGGCGGGGGGGGGACAATGAGCAGTTCTTC
CASRRGGDNEQFF
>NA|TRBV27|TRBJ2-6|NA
TGTGCCAGCAGTTTACGAACTGGGGCCAACGTCCTGACTTTC
CASSLRTGANVLTF
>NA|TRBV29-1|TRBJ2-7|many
TGCAGCGTTGGCCATACGGAGAGCCTAGAGCAGTACTTC
CSVGHTESLEQYF
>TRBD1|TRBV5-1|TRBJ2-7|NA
TGCGCCAGCAGCCCAACTGGACAGGGACCAGCCTACGAGCAGTACTTC
CASSPTGQGPAYEQYF
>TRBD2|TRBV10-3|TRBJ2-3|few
TGTGCCATCAGTGAGAAGCGGGGGGGCCCAGATACGCAGTATTTT
CAISEKRGGPDTQYF
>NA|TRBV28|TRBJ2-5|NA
TGTGCCAGCACGTCACAGGGTCTTTTTAAGGCCCAGTACTTC
CASTSQGLFKAQYF
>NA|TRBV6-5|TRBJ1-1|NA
TGTGCCAGCAGTTCCGCCTGGACAGCAGGTAACACTGAAGCTTTCTTT
CASSSAWTAGNTEAFF
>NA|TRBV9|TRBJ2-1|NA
TGTGCCAGCAGCGTAGTAGGGAGGACCCCCGCCTACAATGAGCAGTTCTTC
CASSVVGRTPAYNEQFF
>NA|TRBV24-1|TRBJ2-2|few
TGTGCCACCAGCGCTTTTGGGACCCCCGGGGAGCTGTTTTTT
CATSAFGTPGELFF
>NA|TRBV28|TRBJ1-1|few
TGTGCCAGCAGTTTACCGACACTCTCGTACACTGAAGCTTTCTTT
CASSLPTLSYTEAFF
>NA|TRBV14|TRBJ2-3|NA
TGTGCCAGCAGCCAAGAGGAAGGCTATCGATCCACAGATACGCAGTATTTT
CASSQEEGYRSTDTQYF
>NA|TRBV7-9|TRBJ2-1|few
TGTGCCAGCAGCTCCCTCTATCGGGGGACCTACAATGAGCAGTTCTTC
CASSSLYRGTYNEQFF
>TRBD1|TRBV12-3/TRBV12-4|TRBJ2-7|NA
TGTGCCAGCACCAGCTACAGGGGGCGCGAGCAGTACTTC
CASTSYRGREQYF
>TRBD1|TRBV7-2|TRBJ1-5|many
TGTGCCAGCAGGTTAGGGACAGGGAATCAGCCCCAGCATTTT
CASRLGTGNQPQHF
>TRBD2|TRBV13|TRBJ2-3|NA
TGTGCCAGCAGCTTCCTGGTTGCGGGGGGGCGGTTAACAGATACGCAGTATTTT
CASSFLVAGGRLTDTQYF
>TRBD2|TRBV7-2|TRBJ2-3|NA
TGTGCCGGCAGTCCGCTGGCGGGAGGGGGTTTAGATACGCAGTATTTT
CAGSPLAGGGLDTQYF
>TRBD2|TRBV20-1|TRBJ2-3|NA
TGCAGTGCTAGAGATAATGGTAGCGGGGGGGCAGATACGCAGTATTTT
CSARDNGSGGADTQYF
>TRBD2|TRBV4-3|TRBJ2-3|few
TGCGCCAGCAGCCAAGACTCGGGACTAGCGGGAGACTCTAGCACAGATACGCAGTATTTT
CASSQDSGLAGDSSTDTQYF
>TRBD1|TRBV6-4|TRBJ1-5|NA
TGTGCCAGTCCGGGACAGCTTTTGTATAGCAATCAGCCCCAGCATTTT
CASPGQLLYSNQPQHF
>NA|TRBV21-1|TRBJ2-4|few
TGTGCCAGCAGCGAAGGGACTGGTGCAGCCAAAAACATTCAGTACTTC
CASSEGTGAAKNIQYF
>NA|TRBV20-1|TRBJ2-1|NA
TGCAGTGCTCGCTACTCACTTTACAATGAGCAGTTCTTC
CSARYSLYNEQFF
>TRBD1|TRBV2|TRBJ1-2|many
TGTGCCAGCAGTGCCCGGACAGGGAGTGGCTATGGCTACACCTTC
CASSARTGSGYGYTF
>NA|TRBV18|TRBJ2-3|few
TGTGCCAGCTCACCATTGACAGACCGCACAGATACGCAGTATTTT
CASSPLTDRTDTQYF
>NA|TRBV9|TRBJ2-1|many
TGTGCCAGCAGCGTAGAAGGGGGCTCCTACAATGAGCAGTTCTTC
CASSVEGGSYNEQFF
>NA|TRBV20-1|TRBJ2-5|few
TGCAGTGCTAGAGTCCCTGGCCTAAAAGAGACCCAGTACTTC
CSARVPGLKETQYF
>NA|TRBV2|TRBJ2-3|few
TGTGCCAGCAGCCCCCCGGGACTTTACACAGATACGCAGTATTTT
CASSPPGLYTDTQYF
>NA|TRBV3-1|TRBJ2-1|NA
TGTGCCAGCAGCCAAGGGGCAGAGGGGGGGATCTTC
CASSQGAEGGIF
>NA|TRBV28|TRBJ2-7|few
TGTGCCAGCACCTTGGTTAGGGACAATTACGAGCAGTACTTC
CASTLVRDNYEQYF
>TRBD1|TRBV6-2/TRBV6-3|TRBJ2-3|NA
TGTGCCAGCAGCCAGGGGGATCCAAAATTCACAGATACGCAGTATTTT
CASSQGDPKFTDTQYF
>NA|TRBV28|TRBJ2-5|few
TGTGCCAGCAGTTTAGCAGGGACAGAGACCCAGTACTTC
CASSLAGTETQYF
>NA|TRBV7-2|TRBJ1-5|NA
TGTGCCAGCAGCCCGGGAGTGAAGGGTCAGCCCCAGCATTTT
CASSPGVKGQPQHF
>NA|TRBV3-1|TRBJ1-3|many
TGTGCCAGCAGCGCGACAGTCTCTGGAAACACCATATATTTT
CASSATVSGNTIYF
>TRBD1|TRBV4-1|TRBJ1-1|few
TGCGCCAGCAGCCACCCAAGGACAGGGAACACTGAAGCTTTCTTT
CASSHPRTGNTEAFF
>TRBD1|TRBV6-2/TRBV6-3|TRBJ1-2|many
TGTGCCAGCAGTTACTCTACAGGGGCGGACTATGGCTACACCTTC
CASSYSTGADYGYTF
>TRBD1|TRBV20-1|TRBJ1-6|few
TGCAGTGCAACCAATACAGGGGTCGATAATTCACCCCTCCACTTT
CSATNTGVDNSPLHF
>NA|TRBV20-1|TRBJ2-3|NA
TGCAGTGCTCCGGGATGGGGGCAAAGCACAGATACGCAGTATTTT
CSAPGWGQSTDTQYF
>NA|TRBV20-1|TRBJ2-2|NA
TGCAGTGCTAGAAATCCGGGGGTGGTCGGGGAGCTGTTTTTT
CSARNPGVVGELFF
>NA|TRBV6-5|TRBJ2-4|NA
TGTGCCAGCAGTTACCTTCGAGCCAAAAACATTCAGTACTTC
CASSYLRAKNIQYF
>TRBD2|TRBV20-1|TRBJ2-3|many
TGCAGTGCCATACTAGCGGGGGGCCCCACAGATACGCAGTATTTT
CSAILAGGPTDTQYF
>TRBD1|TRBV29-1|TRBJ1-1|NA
TGCAGCGATGACAGGGGAGGCACTGAAGCTTTCTTT
CSDDRGGTEAFF
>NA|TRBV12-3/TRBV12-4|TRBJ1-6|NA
TGTGCCAGCAGGCTACGGGGGACTTCACCCCTCCACTTT
CASRLRGTSPLHF
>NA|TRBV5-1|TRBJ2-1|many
TGCGCCAGCAGCTTGGAAGGAGTGGAACCCTACAATGAGCAGTTCTTC
CASSLEGVEPYNEQFF
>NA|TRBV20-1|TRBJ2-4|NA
TGCAGTGCTAGGGGCACCCAAAAAAACATTCAGTACTTC
CSARGTQKNIQYF
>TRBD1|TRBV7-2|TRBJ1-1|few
TGTGCCAGCACCAGGGGACAGCAGAACACTGAAGCTTTCTTT
CASTRGQQNTEAFF
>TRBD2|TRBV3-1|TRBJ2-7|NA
TGTGCCAGCAGCCGTGCCGGGACTAGCGGGGGGGCCAGCGAGCAGTACTTC
CASSRAGTSGGASEQYF
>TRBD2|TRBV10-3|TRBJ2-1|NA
TGTGCCATCAGTGAAGGCGGGGGGGAGTACAATGAGCAGTTCTTC
CAISEGGGEYNEQFF
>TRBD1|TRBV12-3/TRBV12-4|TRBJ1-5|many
TGTGCCAGTAAGACAGGGCGGACGGTTTATCAGCCCCAGCATTTT
CASKTGRTVYQPQHF
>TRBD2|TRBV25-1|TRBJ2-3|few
TGTGCCAGCAGTGGGGGCGGGGGAGCTAGCACAGATACGCAGTATTTT
CASSGGGGASTDTQYF
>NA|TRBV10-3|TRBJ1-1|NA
TGTGCCATCAGTGAACAGATCATGGGGACTGAAGCTTTCTTT
CAISEQIMGTEAFF